These 23 T cell receptor beta chains were sequenced from one sample in a study of tumor-infiltrating lymphocytes in primary liver carcinoma. From about 0.45 ug total RNA, TCR beta cDNA was generated with a primer in the constant region. Nested multiplex PCR, run for three rounds with slightly modified ARM-PCR, yielded TCR beta libraries. PCR rounds one and two used TRBV1-TRBV30 forward primers with a C-beta reverse primer for around 11 cycles each. MiXCR, run by TCRdb on the multiplex PCR reads, gives a single entry per CDR3 protein. The data contain fewer than 150,000 distinct CDR3 sequences, 50% to 65% of them singletons. Investigators took RNA and DNA out together from roughly 21-30 mg of unsorted bulk tissue. Sequencing was done on a sample of liver tumor tissue from sampling region 1. The subset here: tumor region T1, superior pole. The receptors here all came from a woman aged 55-70 years with primary liver carcinoma and hepatitis B virus infection.

This clonotype has ten or more counts. The chain links TRBV28 to TRBJ2-7, with unresolved D. Germline CDR1 is MDHEN and CDR2 is SYDVKM. The ends were cut back, 8 bases at V and 2 bases at J, with 13 bases in the middle. The CDR3 is 13 amino acids. CDR3 loop: CASHRPGTYEQYF. The CDR3 nucleotides read TGTGCCAGCCACCGACCGGGCACCTACGAGCAGTACTTC.

In regard to this clonotype: This may stem from a read error, because a much larger clone lies one nucleotide away. The chain recombines TRBV6-7 with TRBJ2-1; D gene uncertain. TRBV6-7 is flagged as an ORF with uncertain function. The CDR3 sequence is 11 residues long. V lost 5 bases and J 9 bases, leaving 8 bases between the germline ends. For the CDR3, the DNA is TGTGCCAGCAGTCTTGATGGTGAGCAGTTCTTC. Translated, it gives CASSLDGEQFF.

This clonotype was counted only a few times. This chain joins TRBV6-6 and TRBJ2-7; perhaps TRBD2 as D (5 bases). Trimming removed 5 bases from V and 0 bases from J, with 11 bases in between. The CDR3 extends over 14 amino acids. The germline CDR1 and CDR2 sequences are MNHNY and SVGAGI (reference sequence). CDR3: CASSTTGYSYEQYF. The DNA of the CDR3 is TGTGCCAGCAGTACTACGGGGTACTCCTACGAGCAGTACTTC.

This chain uses TRBV19 with TRBJ2-1; 12 nucleotides align to TRBD1. V was clipped by 5 bases and J by 9 bases; unmatched bases: 8. The germline V gene has CDR1 LNHDA and CDR2 SQIVND (reference sequence). The CDR3 is 15 amino acids. This chain's CDR3 is CASSGPGQGAFEQFF. The CDR3 DNA follows: TGTGCCAGTAGTGGACCGGGACAGGGGGCTTTTGAGCAGTTCTTC.

Turning to this clonotype: At one end, the junction sequence differs from germline, possibly due to a read error. The chain employs TRBV29-1 and TRBJ2-5; D gene ambiguous. The CDR3 extends over 12 amino acids. CDR1 and CDR2 from the germline V gene are SQVTM and ANQGSEA. CDR3 DNA sequence: TGCAGCGCAGCCATGAGACAAGAGACCCGGTACTTC. Protein product: CSAAMRQETRYF.

This clonotype was observed a few times. Since a much larger clone is just one base distant, this may be a read error. The V and J genes are TRBV6-5 and TRBJ2-1; a possible D gene is TRBD2 (6 bases). The CDR3 runs to 17 residues. V dropped 5 bases and J dropped 1 base, with 18 bases sitting between them. CDR1 is MNHEY and CDR2 is SVGAGI in the germline V gene. CDR3 sequence: CASSTDIGGESYNEQFF. CDR3 coding DNA: TGTGCCAGCAGTACCGACATAGGCGGGGAATCCTACAATGAGCAGTTCTTC.

This clonotype was counted a single time. This may arise from a read error, as a much more abundant clone is one base away. The CDR3 end shows no conserved phenylalanine or tryptophan, and so a read error is likely. The chain couples TRBV5-6 to TRBJ2-1, with 7 bases lining up with TRBD2. After removal of 2 bases from V and 5 bases from J, the junction contained 10 bases not matched to a gene. CDR3 length equals 16 residues. In germline, CDR1 is SGHDT, CDR2 YYEEEE. CDR3 protein: CASSLKLARSNNEQFL. The CDR3 bases are TGTGCCAGCAGCTTAAAACTAGCGCGATCAAACAATGAGCAGTTCTTA.

A few counts support this clonotype. This chain connects TRBV28 to TRBJ1-2; 7 nucleotides line up with TRBD1. This CDR3 spans 15 amino acids. After removal of 6 bases from V and 1 base from J, the junction contained 8 bases not matched to a gene. Germline V gene lookup returns CDR1 MDHEN and CDR2 SYDVKM. The CDR3 sequence: CASRARTGINYGYTF. In DNA, the CDR3 is TGTGCCAGCAGGGCGAGGACAGGTATTAACTATGGCTACACCTTC.

This clonotype showed up just a few times. This chain connects TRBV29-1 to TRBJ1-1, with TRBD1 as a possible D gene (6 bases). CDR1 is SQVTM, CDR2 ANQGSEA, per germline. V lost 4 bases to trimming and J lost 4 bases, with 13 bases between them. This CDR3 has 13 amino acids. The CDR3, as DNA: TGCAGCGTTGGGGCGGCAGGGGTCACTGAAGCTTTCTTT. This translates into CSVGAAGVTEAFF.

The chain combines TRBV6-5 with TRBJ1-1, with unresolved D. V was trimmed by 7 bases and J by 5 bases, leaving 14 bases between them. Per the germline V gene, CDR1 is MNHEY and CDR2 is SVGAGI. This CDR3 is built from 13 residues. In DNA, the CDR3 is TGTGCCAGCACCAAACAGAGGGAGACTGAAGCTTTCTTT. Its translation is CASTKQRETEAFF.

This clonotype was observed a few times. The chain joins TRBV19 to TRBJ2-1; 9 nucleotides line up with TRBD2. The CDR3 consists of 16 residues. After removal of 3 bases from V and 5 bases from J, the junction contained 8 bases not matched to a gene. Germline CDR1 reads LNHDA; CDR2 reads SQIVND (reference sequence). CDR3 in amino acids: CASSMRKSGRNNEQFF. Here the CDR3 DNA reads TGTGCCAGTAGTATGAGGAAAAGCGGGAGGAACAATGAGCAGTTCTTC. Variable domain in full (rest from reference TRBV19 and TRBJ2-1): DGGITQSPKYLFRKEGQNVTLSCEQNLNHDAMYWYRQDPGQGLRLIYYSQIVNDFQKGDIAEGYSVSREKKESFPLTVTSAQKNPTAFYLCASSMRKSGRNNEQFFGPGTRLTVL.

The sample holds a few counts of this clonotype. The gene calls are TRBV28 and TRBJ2-1; 11 bases line up with TRBD2. The CDR3 spans 15 residues. The J segment lost 7 bases and the V segment lost 8 bases, leaving 10 bases of the junction unmatched. Looked up from germline, CDR1 is MDHEN and CDR2 is SYDVKM. This CDR3 reads CASLAMGLAENEQFF. CDR3 bases: TGTGCCAGCCTCGCAATGGGACTAGCGGAGAATGAGCAGTTCTTC.

Concerning this clonotype: A much larger clone differs from this one at a single base, so this may be a read error. In this CDR3 the conserved last residue, phenylalanine or tryptophan, is missing, so a read error is likely. The chain couples TRBV10-1 to TRBJ2-7, with 9 bases that match TRBD1. The CDR3 spans 14 residues. The junction had 10 bases not matched to a gene; V was cut back by 10 bases and J by 3 bases. Per germline, CDR1 WNHNN and CDR2 SYGVQD (reference sequence). The CDR3 loop reads CAIPLRDRDYEQYL. The CDR3 DNA reads as TGCGCCATCCCTCTCCGGGACAGGGACTACGAGCAGTACTTA.

Comments on this clonotype: A much larger clone sits a single nucleotide away, making a read error possible. The chain employs TRBV5-1 and TRBJ2-1; TRBD1 aligns across 9 bases. From germline, CDR1 is SGHRS and CDR2 YFSETQ. V shed 1 base, J shed 9 bases, and the junction held 5 bases outside the gene matches. The CDR3 runs to 14 residues. DNA of the CDR3: TGCGCCAGCAGCTTGTGGGACAGGGTCAGTGAGCAGTTCTTC. Translated: CASSLWDRVSEQFF.

Of note for this clonotype: Compared with germline, one end of the junction differs, possibly owing to a read error. The chain links TRBV6-5 to TRBJ1-6; a weak D match, TRBD1 (6 bases). The germline V gene has CDR1 MNHEY and CDR2 SVGAGI. CDR3 length: 14 amino acids. This CDR3 is CASKTTGNNSPLLF. CDR3 DNA: TGTGCCAGCAAGACGACAGGAAATAATTCACCCCTCCTCTTC.

A remark on this clonotype: Relative to the germline gene, one junction end is altered; a read error may explain this. CDR3 amino acids: CACSLVSRSTNTQYF. DNA of the CDR3: TGCGCCTGCAGCTTAGTAAGCCGCAGCACAAATACGCAGTATTTT. The J gene is TRBJ2-3, the V gene TRBV11-2; D remains unclear. The CDR3 is 15 residues long. CDR1 and CDR2 from the germline V gene are SGHAT and FQNNGV.

In the case of this clonotype: A read error may explain this, as a much larger clone is one base away. In this CDR3 the conserved last residue, phenylalanine or tryptophan, is missing, so a read error is likely. The chain recombines TRBV12-3 or TRBV12-4 with TRBJ2-1; D gene uncertain. The ends were cut back, 5 bases at V and 10 bases at J, with 9 bases in the middle. The CDR3 runs 11 residues. The CDR3 spells CASSMVREQFL. The CDR3 DNA is TGTGCCAGCAGTATGGTGCGAGAGCAGTTCCTC.

This chain links TRBV7-9 with TRBJ2-1, with D tentatively TRBD1 (5 bases). Trimming shortened V by 2 bases and J by 6 bases, and 17 bases separated the two germline ends. The CDR3 length is 16 residues. Germline CDR1 is SEHNR and CDR2 is FQNEAQ (reference sequence). CDR3 coding DNA: TGTGCCAGCAGCTTAATGATTATAGTAGGGGCCAATGAGCAGTTCTTC. It encodes CASSLMIIVGANEQFF.

The genes are TRBV29-1 and TRBJ2-5; D unresolved. The CDR3 runs 15 residues. Germline V gives CDR1 SQVTM, CDR2 ANQGSEA. Trimming removed 1 base at V and 4 bases at J, with 16 bases between. The CDR3 sequence is CSVEGSTKEGETQYF. The DNA for the CDR3 is TGCAGCGTTGAAGGTTCCACAAAGGAAGGAGAGACCCAGTACTTC. Full variable domain (outside the CDR3, taken from reference TRBV29-1 and TRBJ2-5): SAVISQKPSRDICQRGTSLTIQCQVDSQVTMMFWYRQQPGQSLTLIATANQGSEATYESGFVIDKFPISRPNLTFSTLTVSNMSPEDSSIYLCSVEGSTKEGETQYFGPGTRLLVL.

Concerning this clonotype: This may arise from a read error, as a much more abundant clone is one base away. This sequence joins TRBV12-3 or TRBV12-4 and TRBJ1-1, with D unclear. There are 14 residues in the CDR3. Trimming took 7 bases from V and 8 from J, leaving 20 bases between them. CDR3 in DNA: TGTGCCAGCACCCTTTCGGCGACGGTAGGGGAAGCTTTCTTT. This translates into CASTLSATVGEAFF.

With regard to this clonotype: A much more abundant neighbour one base away suggests this may be a read error. The chain has TRBV12-3 or TRBV12-4 and TRBJ2-1; 12 bases are a match to TRBD2. The CDR3 totals 15 residues. CDR3: CASSLAGGPRDEQFF. As DNA, the CDR3 is TGTGCCAGCAGTCTAGCGGGAGGGCCCCGGGATGAGCAGTTCTTC.

The chain couples TRBV6-1 to TRBJ1-2; no firm D call. This CDR3 spans 14 amino acids. Trimming cost V 5 bases and J 4 bases, with 14 bases left between them. Germline V lookup: CDR1 MNHNS, CDR2 SASEGT. The CDR3 DNA is TGTGCCAGCAGTAAAATTGAGGGAGGCTATGGCTACACCTTC. Its translation is CASSKIEGGYGYTF.

Notes on this clonotype: This clone may be a read error of a much larger clone one base away. The chain has TRBV12-3 or TRBV12-4 and TRBJ2-1; 9 bases map to TRBD2. Unmatched junction bases numbered 5, after V lost 3 bases and J lost 5 bases. This CDR3 is 15 amino acids long. This CDR3 reads CASSLGTSKNNEQFF. The DNA of the CDR3 is TGTGCCAGCAGTTTGGGGACTAGCAAGAACAATGAGCAGTTCTTC.